One and the same sample provided the 30 T cell receptor beta chains below, sequenced in a study of spatial heterogeneity in lung cancer. Indicated time point: sample taken at primary tumor resection. TCRdb recomputed calls from the 5' RACE reads with MiXCR, one row per CDR3 protein. The repertoire holds about 3,900 distinct CDR3 sequences, with 7.5% to 9% as singletons. This specimen was normal lung tissue next to the tumor, taken at surgery. These receptors were taken from a female donor with early-stage non-small cell lung cancer.

In this sample, this clonotype is large. The rearrangement uses TRBV3-1 and TRBJ1-5; D remains ambiguous. The CDR3 has 16 residues. Germline V gene sequence: CDR1 LGHDT, CDR2 YNNKEL (reference sequence). Trimming pared 0 bases from V and 3 bases from J, leaving 12 bases between. This CDR3 is CASSQDLRDTNQPQHF. CDR3 nucleotides: TGTGCCAGCAGCCAAGACCTAAGGGATACCAATCAGCCCCAGCATTTT.

In this sample, this clonotype is medium-sized. The chain has TRBV11-3 and TRBJ2-3; maybe TRBD1 (6 bases). Looked up from germline, CDR1 is SGHNT and CDR2 is YENEEA. With 3 bases removed from V and 1 base from J, the gap between germline ends came to 17 bases. The CDR3 has 17 residues. The CDR3 is CASSFGPPGVGTDTQYF. DNA of the CDR3: TGTGCCAGCAGCTTTGGACCCCCAGGGGTTGGCACAGATACGCAGTATTTT.

This clonotype was detected ten times or more. This rearrangement joins TRBV30 to TRBJ2-7; D is unresolved. CDR3 length: 11 residues. CDR1 and CDR2 (germline): GTSNPN, SVGIG (reference sequence). The V end lost 5 bases, the J end lost 5 bases, and 10 bases lay between the germline ends. The DNA of the CDR3 is TGTGCCTGGGGTTGGAAGGACGAGCAGTACTTC. Encoded protein: CAWGWKDEQYF. The variable domain in full, completed from reference TRBV30 and TRBJ2-7, reads SQTIHQWPATLVQPVGSPLSLECTVEGTSNPNLYWYRQAAGRGLQLLFYSVGIGQISSEVPQNLSASRPQDRQFILSSKKLLLSDSGFYLCAWGWKDEQYFGPGTRLTVT.

By share of the sample, this clonotype is medium-sized. The V and J genes are TRBV3-2 and TRBJ1-1; no check of the table's D call, TRBD1, against the DNA was made. TRBV3-2 is a listed pseudogene. The CDR3 extends over 18 amino acids. In DNA, the CDR3 is TGTGCCAGCAGCTCGGGACCGCACAGGTTCAGATTGAACACTGAAGCTTTCTTT. This gives the protein CASSSGPHRFRLNTEAFF.

Judged by abundance, this clonotype is medium-sized (0.01 to 0.1%). The chain carries TRBV6-2 or TRBV6-3 and TRBJ2-1; D not certain. Germline V lookup: CDR1 MNHEY, CDR2 SVGEGT. Trimming removed 5 bases at V and 5 bases at J, with 4 bases between. The CDR3 extends over 11 amino acids. CDR3 sequence: CASSENNEQFF. In DNA, the CDR3 is TGTGCCAGCAGTGAGAACAATGAGCAGTTCTTC.

The rearrangement uses TRBV9 and TRBJ2-7; 7 bases agree with TRBD2. Germline loops: CDR1 SGDLS, CDR2 YYNGEE. The CDR3 loop spans 14 amino acids. Trimming took 4 bases from V and 4 from J; bases not matched to a gene: 8. The CDR3 DNA is TGTGCCAGCAGCTTGGCTAGCGGTTTATACGAGCAGTACTTC. Amino acid sequence: CASSLASGLYEQYF.

This clonotype is labeled as medium-sized. The chain joins TRBV5-6 to TRBJ2-3; a weak D match, TRBD2 (5 bases). Germline V gene lookup returns CDR1 SGHDT and CDR2 YYEEEE. The V end lost 0 bases, the J end lost 6 bases, and 8 bases lay between the germline ends. The CDR3 is 13 residues long. The CDR3 sequence is CASSLEEVDTQYF. CDR3 bases: TGTGCCAGCAGCTTGGAGGAGGTGGATACGCAGTATTTT.

The chain joins TRBV2 to TRBJ1-1, with 9 bases that match TRBD1. The CDR3 has 17 amino acids. Germline CDR1 and CDR2: SNHLY and FYNNEI. Trimming at V came to 7 bases and at J to 4 bases, leaving 16 bases not matched to a gene. DNA of the CDR3: TGTGCCAGCACAGACAGTGGGACAGGGTGGGCAGGCACTGAAGCTTTCTTT. Encoded protein: CASTDSGTGWAGTEAFF.

The chain carries TRBV7-2 and TRBJ1-2; D call uncertain. CDR1 and CDR2 from the germline V gene are SGHTA and FQGNSA. Trimming cost V 5 bases and J 1 base, with 17 bases left between them. CDR3 length equals 16 residues. CDR3 region: CASSPTRSGLNYGYTF. CDR3 DNA: TGTGCCAGCAGCCCGACCAGAAGTGGACTTAACTATGGCTACACCTTC.

The rearrangement uses TRBV3-2 and TRBJ2-3; the tabulated D call, TRBD1, remains unverified against the DNA. TRBV3-2 is a listed pseudogene. CDR3 size: 15 residues. CDR3 sequence (DNA): TGTGCCAGCAGCCAAGTAGGACCCCCAAGGGGCACGCAGTATTTT. Protein product: CASSQVGPPRGTQYF.

This clonotype has ten or more counts. The chain links TRBV4-2 to TRBJ2-2; tentatively, D is TRBD1 (5 bases). CDR3 size: 16 residues. Germline assignment: CDR1 LGHNA and CDR2 YNFKEQ. Between the trimmed V and J ends, which lost 4 bases and 5 bases, there was a span of 17 bases. The CDR3 region has the DNA TGTGCCAGCAGCCCCTCGGGCAGGGTGGATACCGGGGAGCTGTTTTTT. The encoded protein is CASSPSGRVDTGELFF.

This clonotype is labeled medium-sized (0.01 to 0.1%). V usage is TRBV4-3 and J usage is TRBJ1-1, with D unclear. V was shortened by 2 bases and J by 11 bases, with 18 bases between the two germline ends. This CDR3 contains 14 residues. Germline-derived CDR1 and CDR2 are LGHNA and YSLEER. The CDR3, as DNA: TGCGCCAGCAGCCAATCTTACAGCGAGTTACGGGCTTTCTTT. It specifies CASSQSYSELRAFF.

This clonotype is medium-sized. The CDR3: CASSSGRMADTQYF. DNA for the CDR3: TGCGCCAGCAGCTCCGGCCGCATGGCGGATACGCAGTATTTT. The V and J genes are TRBV5-1 and TRBJ2-3; D not certain. Germline CDR1 SGHRS, CDR2 YFSETQ. This CDR3 is built from 14 residues. The germline V and J ends were trimmed by 3 bases and 6 bases, with 14 bases remaining between them.

J is TRBJ1-2 and V is TRBV7-2, with TRBD1 identical over 8 bases. CDR1 SGHTA and CDR2 FQGNSA come from the germline V gene. The trim removed 3 bases at V and 6 bases at J, leaving 3 bases unmatched. The CDR3 spans 13 residues. The CDR3, as DNA: TGTGCCAGCAGCTTGACAGGGGTAAATGGCTACACCTTC. Amino acids: CASSLTGVNGYTF.

Many counts were recorded for this clonotype. V usage is TRBV7-2 and J usage is TRBJ2-5; 9 bases agree with TRBD2. The germline V gene encodes CDR1 SGHTA and CDR2 FQGNSA. The CDR3 covers 16 residues. The J segment lost 6 bases and the V segment lost 5 bases, leaving 13 bases of the junction unmatched. CDR3 sequence: CASSAERGVELKTQYF. DNA for the CDR3: TGTGCCAGCAGCGCCGAGCGGGGGGTTGAGTTAAAGACCCAGTACTTC.

This clonotype ranks as medium-sized. CDR3 loop: CASSLEAGEIYEQYF. The CDR3 DNA sequence: TGTGCCAGCAGCTTAGAAGCAGGGGAGATCTACGAGCAGTACTTC. This sequence joins TRBV7-8 and TRBJ2-7, with a tentative D call TRBD1 (6 bases). Per the germline V gene, CDR1 is SGHVS and CDR2 is FQNEAQ. CDR3 length equals 15 residues. Deletions cut 1 base from V and 3 bases from J, with 13 bases between.

This clonotype was found many times. The chain employs TRBV7-9 and TRBJ2-7, with D possibly TRBD2 on 6 matching bases. The V and J ends lost 5 bases and 7 bases respectively, with 15 bases between them. The CDR3 contains 13 residues. The V gene's germline CDR1 is SEHNR and CDR2 FQNEAQ (reference sequence). CDR3 in DNA: TGTGCCAGCAGCGTCGCCCCGGGGGTAGAGCAGTACTTC. Protein sequence: CASSVAPGVEQYF. The full variable domain, its missing parts supplied by reference TRBV7-9 and TRBJ2-7, is DTGVSQNPRHKITKRGQNVTFRCDPISEHNRLYWYRQTLGQGPEFLTYFQNEAQLEKSRLLSDRFSAERPKGSFSTLEIQRTEQGDSAMYLCASSVAPGVEQYFGPGTRLTVT.

In its sample, this clonotype was seen many times. The chain joins TRBV5-4 to TRBJ1-2, with 7 nucleotides matching TRBD1. The length of the CDR3 is 13 residues. The V gene's germline CDR1 is SGHNT and CDR2 YYREEE (reference sequence). V gave up 0 bases and J gave up 5 bases; unmatched junction bases: 1. The CDR3 DNA sequence: TGTGCCAGCAGCTTGGACAGGGGATATGGCTACACCTTC. Its translation is CASSLDRGYGYTF.

This clonotype appeared a few times. The CDR3 DNA follows: TGTGCCAGCAGTTACACATACGGGGGGGCTTACAATGAGCAGTTCTTC. It codes for CASSYTYGGAYNEQFF. The chain recombines TRBV6-2 or TRBV6-3 with TRBJ2-1; TRBD2 aligns across 8 bases. V was clipped by 2 bases and J by 4 bases; unmatched bases: 7. The CDR3 covers 16 residues. Germline loops: CDR1 MNHEY, CDR2 SVGEGT.

This clonotype was seen at least ten times. This chain links TRBV3-1 with TRBJ2-7; D not resolved. Looked up from germline, CDR1 is LGHDT and CDR2 is YNNKEL (reference sequence). Trimming took off 1 base at V and 3 bases at J, with 4 bases between the two ends. The CDR3 has 12 residues. Here the CDR3 reads CASSQGVYEQYF. The CDR3 coding sequence is TGTGCCAGCAGCCAAGGAGTCTACGAGCAGTACTTC.

This clonotype is classed as medium-sized. For the CDR3, the DNA is TGTGCCAGCAGCTTAGACCAAGGCCTAGCGTGGTCCCAGTACTTC. Protein: CASSLDQGLAWSQYF. The genes are TRBV7-2 and TRBJ2-5; tentatively, D is TRBD2 (6 bases). The CDR3 loop spans 15 amino acids. Trimming left V 1 base short and J 9 bases short, with 18 bases between. Per the germline V gene, CDR1 is SGHTA and CDR2 is FQGNSA.

This chain links TRBV6-5 with TRBJ2-7, with D possibly matching TRBD1 (5 bases). V was cut by 1 base and J by 5 bases, with 12 bases left in between. Germline V gene data show CDR1 as MNHEY and CDR2 as SVGAGI. The CDR3 totals 14 residues. The CDR3 DNA reads TGTGCCAGCAGTTACTTCCGGTCCAGGGACGAGCAGTACTTC. This sequence encodes CASSYFRSRDEQYF.

By its share, this clonotype is medium-sized. The chain links TRBV15 to TRBJ2-6; weak D call: TRBD1 (6 bases). The V end was cut by 6 bases, the J end by 2 bases, with 8 bases between. Germline CDR1 is LNHNV and CDR2 is YYDKDF (reference sequence). The CDR3 sequence is 14 residues long. DNA of the CDR3: TGTGCCACCAGTCAGGGGACTGGGGCCAACGTCCTGACTTTC. This translates into CATSQGTGANVLTF.

By share, this clonotype ranks as large. The chain uses TRBV3-1 and TRBJ2-1; the match to TRBD2 covers 12 bases. The V and J ends lost 5 bases and 7 bases, in that order; junction bases with no gene match: 6. This CDR3 has 15 amino acids. Germline V gene lookup returns CDR1 LGHDT and CDR2 YNNKEL (reference sequence). The CDR3: CASSSVTSGRNEQFF. In DNA form, the CDR3 reads TGTGCCAGCAGCTCTGTCACTAGCGGGAGGAATGAGCAGTTCTTC.

By its share, this clonotype is medium-sized. The V and J genes are TRBV29-1 and TRBJ1-1, with a possible D match to TRBD1 (5 bases). The CDR3 has 15 amino acids. Trimming left V 4 bases short and J 3 bases short, with 18 bases between. Germline V CDR1 and CDR2: SQVTM, ANQGSEA. The CDR3 DNA follows: TGCAGCGTTGTCACAGGCAGTGCATACGACACTGAAGCTTTCTTT. It specifies CSVVTGSAYDTEAFF.

This clonotype was observed once. The genes are TRBV28 and TRBJ2-7; D gene uncertain. This CDR3 contains 13 residues. Trimming removed 5 bases at V and 0 bases at J, with 8 bases between. From germline, CDR1 is MDHEN and CDR2 SYDVKM. The CDR3 region is CASSTLSSYEQYF. The CDR3 DNA reads as TGTGCCAGCAGTACTTTGAGCTCCTACGAGCAGTACTTC.

This clonotype was seen many times. This chain joins TRBV20-1 and TRBJ2-5; either TRBD1 or TRBD2 may supply D (5 bases each). The CDR3 is 15 amino acids. V was cut by 3 bases and J by 2 bases, with 16 bases left in between. The germline gives CDR1 DFQATT, CDR2 SNEGSKA (reference sequence). The CDR3 loop reads CSARDDRDVQETQYF. The CDR3 region has the DNA TGCAGTGCTAGGGACGACCGGGACGTGCAAGAGACCCAGTACTTC.

By share of the sample, this clonotype is medium-sized. The chain has TRBV9 and TRBJ1-2, with 9 bases fitting TRBD1. V lost 4 bases to trimming and J lost 1 base; unmatched junction nucleotides: 14. Germline V gene data show CDR1 as SGDLS and CDR2 as YYNGEE. The CDR3 is made up of 18 amino acids. CDR3 DNA: TGTGCCAGCAGCAACCATCCACCGGACAGGGGACTTAACTATGGCTACACCTTC. It translates to CASSNHPPDRGLNYGYTF.

In its sample, this clonotype is medium-sized. CDR3 amino acids: CASSPGTFPVYEQYF. The CDR3 DNA reads TGTGCCAGCAGCCCCGGGACCTTCCCCGTCTACGAGCAGTACTTC. The chain has TRBV11-1 and TRBJ2-7; tentatively, D is TRBD1 or TRBD2 (5 bases each). Trimming took off 5 bases at V and 3 bases at J, with 17 bases between the two ends. The CDR3 runs to 15 residues. Germline V gene data show CDR1 as SGHAT and CDR2 as FQDESV (reference sequence).

Only a few counts were recorded for this clonotype. This CDR3 is CSARDLGQHYGYTF. The CDR3 DNA reads TGCAGTGCTAGAGATCTGGGACAGCACTATGGCTACACCTTC. The rearrangement joins TRBV20-1 to TRBJ1-2, with TRBD1 identical over 7 bases. There are 14 residues in the CDR3. The germline CDR1 and CDR2 sequences are DFQATT and SNEGSKA (reference sequence). V lost 0 bases to trimming and J lost 3 bases; unmatched junction nucleotides: 4.